Listed below are T cell receptor beta chains from one sample, sequenced in a study of T cell repertoires in cytomegalovirus infection. These receptors lack a known antigen. TCRdb redid the calling of the reads with MiXCR, one entry per CDR3 protein. The data contain about 480,000 distinct CDR3 sequences, about 33% of them singletons. Sequencing used cultured PBMCs, obtained from culture after CMV antigen stimulation. The origin of the receptors is a human donor in good health (CMV status not recorded). Some clones in this sample may be carry-over from other donors' samples. The CDR3 runs from the conserved cysteine through the conserved F or W. A D gene is named only where the DNA matches it firmly. A clone size is listed for some rows: how often the clone was seen (once, few, many), or a class if it is expanded.

-	-	TRBV6-5	TRBJ1-2	TGTGCCAGCAGTTACTGGACCCGGAGAGGGTTGGAACACTATGGCTACACCTTC	CASSYWTRRGLEHYGYTF
-	-	TRBV4-3	TRBJ1-5	TGCGCCAGCAGCCAAGTGGTGGGAGTTAGCAATCAGCCCCAGCATTTT	CASSQVVGVSNQPQHF
-	-	TRBV7-8	TRBJ1-4	TGTGCCAGCAGCCCAGCTGACAGCAGGGAAAAACTGTTTTTT	CASSPADSREKLFF
-	-	TRBV9	TRBJ2-5	TGTGCCAGCTCTGGACGGGCCGGAGAGACCCAGTACTTC	CASSGRAGETQYF
few	-	TRBV7-2	TRBJ2-2	TGTGCCAGCAGTTTAGGGAGCACCGGGGAGCTGTTTTTT	CASSLGSTGELFF
few	-	TRBV7-9	TRBJ1-2	TGTGCCAGCACCTTGGGAGGAGGGCGGGCCGACTATGGCTACACCTTC	CASTLGGGRADYGYTF
few	-	TRBV24-1	TRBJ2-1	TGTGCCACCAGTGATTTGCCGGCCCACGAGCTTCACAATGAGCAGTTCTTC	CATSDLPAHELHNEQFF
many	-	TRBV7-2	TRBJ2-1	TGTGCCAGCAGCTTAGAGGTTAGGCAGGTGGATGAGCAGTTCTTC	CASSLEVRQVDEQFF
-	TRBD2	TRBV7-2	TRBJ2-1	TGTGCCAGCGGGGGGGGACTAGCGGGAGGTGAGCAGTTCTTC	CASGGGLAGGEQFF
-	TRBD1	TRBV7-2	TRBJ1-1	TGTGCCAGCAGCTTCGCGGGACAGGGGGCTGAAGCTTTCTTT	CASSFAGQGAEAFF
many	-	TRBV6-6	TRBJ2-7	TGTGCCAGCAGTTACGAGTGGGGCACCTACGAGCAGTACTTC	CASSYEWGTYEQYF
-	TRBD1	TRBV7-2	TRBJ1-5	TGTGCCAGCAGCTCTGGAGGGGGCCGGCAGCCCCAGCATTTT	CASSSGGGRQPQHF
-	-	TRBV4-1	TRBJ2-4	TGCGCCAGCAGCCAAGACAAGGGGCAGGGTCGCGACATTCAGTACTTC	CASSQDKGQGRDIQYF
few	-	TRBV7-4	TRBJ1-4	TGTGCCAGCAGCTTACGACAGAGTAATGAAAAACTGTTTTTT	CASSLRQSNEKLFF
-	-	TRBV11-2	TRBJ2-5	TGTGCCAGCAGCTTAATGGTCCAAGAGACCCAGTACTTC	CASSLMVQETQYF
-	TRBD2	TRBV20-1	TRBJ2-1	TGCAGTGCTAGAGATTTGACTAGCGGGATCTACAATGAGCAGTTCTTC	CSARDLTSGIYNEQFF
-	TRBD1	TRBV28	TRBJ1-4	TGTGCCAGCAGCCCCCCGGGACAGGGGCTTGAAAAACTGTTTTTT	CASSPPGQGLEKLFF
few	-	TRBV28	TRBJ2-1	TGTGCCAGCAGTTTTGGAAGCGGCGGTCCATACAATGAGCAGTTCTTC	CASSFGSGGPYNEQFF
-	-	TRBV7-2	TRBJ1-1	TGTGCCAGCAGCGGGGGGCACACTGAAGCTTTCTTT	CASSGGHTEAFF
-	TRBD1	TRBV20-1	TRBJ1-1	TGCAGTGCCAGAGACCCGGGACAGGGGGCAACTGAAGCTTTCTTT	CSARDPGQGATEAFF
few	-	TRBV20-1	TRBJ1-3	TGCAGTGCTAGAGAACGGGGCCTCTCTGGAAACACCATATATTTT	CSARERGLSGNTIYF
-	TRBD1	TRBV12-3/TRBV12-4	TRBJ1-6	TGTGCCAGCAGAAGGGACAGGCCCCCTTATAATTCACCCCTCCACTTT	CASRRDRPPYNSPLHF
-	TRBD1	TRBV24-1	TRBJ2-1	TGTGCCACCAGTGATACGGGACAGGGCTCCTACAATGAGCAGTTCTTC	CATSDTGQGSYNEQFF
few	-	TRBV7-2	TRBJ1-5	TGTGCCAGCAGCGATCCCCCCAATCAGCCCCAGCATTTT	CASSDPPNQPQHF
-	TRBD1	TRBV6-1	TRBJ1-6	TGTGCCAGCAGTGAAGCGTGGGACAGAAATTCACCCCTCCACTTT	CASSEAWDRNSPLHF
-	TRBD2	TRBV10-3	TRBJ2-5	TGTGCCATCAGTGGGAGACTAGCGTCGTACCAAGAGACCCAGTACTTC	CAISGRLASYQETQYF
-	TRBD2	TRBV20-1	TRBJ2-3	TGCAGTGCTAGGAAGCCTAGCGGGCTTCCCCGCACAGATACGCAGTATTTT	CSARKPSGLPRTDTQYF
-	-	TRBV27	TRBJ2-5	TGTGCCAGCAGAGGTGACAGTACCTCTCCGGAGACCCAGTACTTC	CASRGDSTSPETQYF
few	-	TRBV19	TRBJ2-1	TGTGCCAGTAGACCCCGACAGGAATACAATGAGCAGTTCTTC	CASRPRQEYNEQFF
few	TRBD1	TRBV10-3	TRBJ1-2	TGTGCCATCAGCGAACCTGACAGGGGGACTCGGTTCTATGGCTACACCTTC	CAISEPDRGTRFYGYTF
few	TRBD2	TRBV10-3	TRBJ2-1	TGTGCCATCAGCGGACTAGCGGGAGGCTCCTTTTCATCCTACAATGAGCAGTTCTTC	CAISGLAGGSFSSYNEQFF
many	-	TRBV6-1	TRBJ2-7	TGTGCCAGCAGTGAAGGCTACGAGCAGTACTTC	CASSEGYEQYF
-	-	TRBV7-9	TRBJ1-3	TGTGCCAGCAGCTTAGGGTCCCGGTCTGGAAACACCATATATTTT	CASSLGSRSGNTIYF
-	TRBD1	TRBV2	TRBJ1-1	TGTGCCATCCAGGGGGCAGGGAAGAACACTGAAGCTTTCTTT	CAIQGAGKNTEAFF
-	-	TRBV7-9	TRBJ1-5	TGTGCCAGCAGCTCAGTAGGGAATCAGCCCCAGCATTTT	CASSSVGNQPQHF
few	-	TRBV7-2	TRBJ1-2	TGTGCCAGCAGAGAGTCGGGGGACCCTTATGGCTACACCTTC	CASRESGDPYGYTF
-	-	TRBV7-8	TRBJ1-1	TGTGCCAGCAGCTTAGGAGGAGGGCCCCTTCCTGGAGCTTTCTTT	CASSLGGGPLPGAFF
-	-	TRBV29-1	TRBJ1-2	TGCAGCGTCAAGGCAGGGAGCGGCTACACCTTC	CSVKAGSGYTF
-	-	TRBV6-6	TRBJ1-1	TGTGCCAGCAGTTACTCGATATCCAGACAGTACAACACTGAAGCTTTCTTT	CASSYSISRQYNTEAFF
many	TRBD2	TRBV7-2	TRBJ2-3	TGTGCCAGCAGCTCAGGACTAGCGACCAGCACAGATACGCAGTATTTT	CASSSGLATSTDTQYF
-	-	TRBV7-6	TRBJ1-1	TGTGCCAGCAGCTTAGGTTCATCGAACACTGAAGCTTTCTTT	CASSLGSSNTEAFF
-	TRBD1	TRBV29-1	TRBJ1-2	TGCAGCGTTGTGGGGGACAGACGAGGCTACACCTTC	CSVVGDRRGYTF
-	-	TRBV5-6	TRBJ1-1	TGTGCCAGCAGCACCACAGGGTTTGGAACTGAAGCTTTCTTT	CASSTTGFGTEAFF
-	-	TRBV4-3	TRBJ2-6	TGCGCCAGCAGCCAAGATCAGGGAACTGGGGCCAACGTCCTGACTTTC	CASSQDQGTGANVLTF
-	-	TRBV7-2	TRBJ1-3	TGTGCCAGCAGCAGGAACCGGGCCAGCTCTGGAAACACCATATATTTT	CASSRNRASSGNTIYF
-	-	TRBV7-2	TRBJ2-3	TGTGCCAGCAGACTTAGCGCCACAGATACGCAGTATTTT	CASRLSATDTQYF
-	TRBD2	TRBV15	TRBJ2-7	TGTGCCACCAGCCCGGGACTAGCGGGAGGATACGAGCAGTACTTC	CATSPGLAGGYEQYF
-	-	TRBV2	TRBJ1-1	TGTGCCAGCATCGGCTTTCGACAGAGAATCATGAACACTGAAGCTTTCTTT	CASIGFRQRIMNTEAFF
-	-	TRBV12-3/TRBV12-4	TRBJ1-3	TGTGCCAGCAGTTTAGCGCTGTCAGGGGCCTCTGGAAACACCATATATTTT	CASSLALSGASGNTIYF
-	TRBD1	TRBV12-3/TRBV12-4	TRBJ2-5	TGTGCCAGCAGCAGACTTGGAGGGACAGGGTTGGGAGAGACCCAGTACTTC	CASSRLGGTGLGETQYF